This T cell receptor (beta chain) was retrieved from a study of blood T cell repertoires in COVID-19. This CDR3 has 15 residues. Germline CDR1 MNHEY, CDR2 SVGAGI. With V trimmed by 7 bases and J by 3 bases, 8 bases remained unmatched. In the original analysis: Estimation of nucleated cell counts relied on the amplification of reference gene primers. Sequencing was performed with immunoSEQ multiplex PCR; in TCRdb, only in-frame clones are kept and a portion is missing. V and J calls and clone size come straight from that table; D and trimming were deduced from the DNA. The profile shows roughly 330,000 clones, about nine tenths of them singletons.

The origin of this receptor is a young woman who had recovered from COVID-19. The genes are TRBV6-5 and TRBJ2-1, with 8 nucleotides matching TRBD2. The sample was PBMCs or T cells enriched from blood (not recorded which). The CDR3 DNA is TGTGCCAGCACTCGAGCGGGAGATATCTACAATGAGCAGTTCTTC. This gives the protein CASTRAGDIYNEQFF.